These 5 T cell receptor beta chains were all obtained from the same sample, sequenced in a study of control samples from healthy donors and cancer patients. TCRdb's table, derived via immunoSEQ multiplex PCR, lists solely in-frame clones and lacks some. The repertoire holds 210,000 or so clones, 91% seen once, with over 1.5% in the top ten. Material: blood. The receptors here all came from a man aged 25 to 40 in good health.

The CDR3 loop is CASSFNRGSGELFF. The CDR3 coding sequence is TGTGCCAGCAGCTTTAACCGGGGGTCCGGGGAGCTGTTTTTT. The chain joins TRBV6-5 to TRBJ2-2; D perhaps matches TRBD2 (6 bases). The V end was cut by 6 bases, the J end by 6 bases, with 14 bases between. CDR3 length: 14 amino acids. The germline CDR1 and CDR2 sequences are MNHEY and SVGAGI.

This chain connects TRBV19 to TRBJ1-3; D possibly corresponds to TRBD1 (6 bases). This CDR3 comprises 13 residues. V was shortened by 6 bases and J by 5 bases, with 11 bases between the two germline ends. CDR1 and CDR2 from the germline V gene are LNHDA and SQIVND (reference sequence). CDR3 amino acids: CASSSDSRNTIYF. The CDR3, as DNA: TGTGCCAGTAGCTCGGACAGTCGAAACACCATATATTTT.

This clone was seen a handful of times. The chain couples TRBV7-9 to TRBJ2-7, with TRBD1 matching over 7 bases. V gave up 4 bases and J gave up 0 bases; unmatched junction bases: 3. The CDR3 has 14 residues. The germline CDR1 and CDR2 sequences are SEHNR and FQNEAQ (reference sequence). This chain's CDR3 is CASSSDRPSYEQYF. The CDR3 coding sequence is TGTGCCAGCAGCTCGGACAGGCCCTCCTACGAGCAGTACTTC.

CDR3 DNA sequence: TGTGCCATCAAAGGGACTAGCGGGGATGAGCTGTTTTTT. Translation: CAIKGTSGDELFF. The chain combines TRBV10-3 with TRBJ2-2; 13 bases line up with TRBD2. The CDR3 is made up of 13 amino acids. V dropped 7 bases and J dropped 11; count of bases not matched to a gene: 4. Germline values: CDR1 ENHRY, CDR2 SYGVKD.

This clone was found once. Other DNA sequences of this sample code for an identical CDR3. V is TRBV5-1 and J is TRBJ1-1; D is perhaps TRBD1 (5 bases). The CDR3 is made up of 13 amino acids. Germline-derived CDR1 and CDR2 are SGHRS and YFSETQ. With 0 bases removed from V and 4 bases from J, the gap between germline ends came to 7 bases. The CDR3 loop is CASSLGGSTEAFF. For the CDR3, the DNA is TGCGCCAGCAGCTTGGGGGGGAGCACTGAAGCTTTCTTT. The variable domain in full, completed from reference TRBV5-1 and TRBJ1-1, reads KAGVTQTPRYLIKTRGQQVTLSCSPISGHRSVSWYQQTPGQGLQFLFEYFSETQRNKGNFPGRFSGRQFSNSRSEMNVSTLELGDSALYLCASSLGGSTEAFFGQGTRLTVV.